This TCR beta chain was profiled in a study of cytomegalovirus exposure and HLA in healthy donors (dated 2017 in TCRdb). As for the study more broadly: An earlier analysis of 587 of the donors reported approximately 270 Gb of sequence data and around 120 million unique TCR beta sequences from 150 million to 200 million T cells. An early release that covered several hundred HLA-typed donors contained about 290 gigabases of sequencing data and about 84 million unique TCR sequences. The genetic ancestry cluster associated with self-reported Caucasian donors included approximately 85% of the roughly 400 genotyped donors. The study aimed to test whether cataloging public T cell receptors could reveal signatures of past pathogen exposure. The study profiled the T cell repertoires of under 700 subjects by immunosequencing and related them to cytomegalovirus serostatus. In addition to the first cohort of around 670 subjects, a separate validation cohort of some 120 different subjects was used. High-throughput TCR immunosequencing, statistical association of individual TCRs with disease status, and machine learning were combined to predict cytomegalovirus infection status. A later analysis re-analyzed previously published TCR beta repertoires from roughly 630 donors and added high-resolution HLA genotyping to study TCR occurrence patterns. Rather than using new phenotypic data, the later analysis identified candidate immune exposures from TCR beta sequences and from how often those sequences occurred across donors. An earlier analysis of fewer than 750 of the donors used high-throughput TCR beta sequencing to judge whether each TCR beta V gene segment behaved as functional or pseudogenic. Donor age, sex, ethnicity and CMV serostatus were compiled alongside the repertoire data. A later genetic analysis used genome-wide SNP genotypes for about 55% of the 666 donors, treating that subset as a discovery cohort. Every discovery cohort repertoire had been produced on one sequencing platform. Class I and class II HLA loci were covered by the typing at four-digit resolution. Typing coverage differed by locus: A, B, C, DRB1 and DQB1 were typed in roughly 620-630 donors, DQA1 in 522, DPA1 in some 610, and DPB1 in around 440. Four or five DR-DQ haplotypes were handled as single units for association and clustering, since linkage in the cohort was strong. Across some 400 genotyped donors of the cohort, an average of about 200,000 unique TCR beta nucleotide sequences per donor were sequenced, and around 20% of those sequences were non-productive. General conclusions and limits of the study: An earlier analysis of approximately 590 of the donors showed that most TCR beta V segments appeared in productive rearrangements either about 87% or about 30% of the time, which broadly matched IMGT annotations. Correlated functional status among segregating V segments might reflect linkage disequilibrium, but an unknown experimental factor could not be ruled out. A later analysis found that TCR association rates varied across HLA loci, with DRB1 alleles showing the most associated TCRs and HLA-C alleles the fewest. According to the authors, the approach could potentially be generalized to other disease states and immunological phenotypes. Most CMV-associated TCR beta chains appeared to be HLA-restricted in a later analysis, and the HLA associations seemed to be driven largely by CMV exposure. Because HLA typing was unavailable for some donors at each locus, only the typed subset was used in association tests. A cluster of highly shared sequence variants was judged likely to be a technical artifact of the sequencing pipeline. In vitro tests confirmed that three of the cytomegalovirus-associated TCR beta chains recognize cytomegalovirus antigens. In a later genetic analysis, a missense DCLRE1C variant was associated with V-gene and J-gene trimming of TCR beta chains, and the association was replicated in an independent cohort. Some IMGT-functional V segments, including TRBV6-2 and TRBV6-3, could not be told apart with the 87-base-pair reads, so those segments were excluded. In a later analysis, HLA-associated TCR beta chains showed more clonal expansion and lower generation probabilities than non-associated chains that were equally common. The earlier analysis of 587 of the donors excluded some 15 rarely observed V segments, including chromosome 9 orphons, because counts were too low. A further reported finding was that TCR beta sequences accurately predicted the HLA-A and HLA-B alleles for most subjects in the first cohort. Most TCR sequences were seen in very few donors, while some public TCRs were found in many individuals. A later analysis reported that several top co-occurrence clusters appeared linked to parvovirus B19, influenza, CMV and Epstein-Barr virus. A later analysis associated about 17,000 TCR beta sequences with specific HLA alleles at a false discovery rate of 0.05. Cytomegalovirus status was reported to be diagnosed by the classifier with high specificity and sensitivity in both the original and validation cohorts. Presence/absence analyses assumed roughly uniform sequencing depth across donors, an assumption that may not hold. Assigning TCR associations to individual alleles was difficult when HLA alleles, especially DR and DQ, strongly co-occurred. Immune exposure information for the cohort was limited to CMV serostatus. Compared with the approximately 600-donor mean, donors in an Asian-associated ancestry cluster had fewer N-insertions in productive TCRs, according to a later genetic analysis. This cohort had only TCR beta chains sequenced, and the lack of alpha or paired-chain data limited which features could be detected. The study gave a list of 150 to 200 TCR beta chains associated with cytomegalovirus.

With regard to this clone: The antigen this receptor binds is unknown. No per-base quality is available; no much larger clone lies one base away.

The cohort was made up of about 670 healthy bone marrow donors. At the time of sampling, all cohort members were nominally healthy, though unrecorded immune exposures were likely present. The donor was CMV seropositive and belonged to the group of around 300 seropositive cohort members. A peripheral blood sample was collected from each donor, and TCR beta sequencing was performed on peripheral blood mononuclear cells. The Qiagen DNeasy Blood Extraction Kit was used to extract genomic DNA from the blood cell samples. Germline trimming: 2 bases from V, 4 bases from J; junction bases outside gene matches: 3. In the germline V gene (reference sequence), CDR1 corresponds to MNHNY and CDR2 to SVGAGI. From the cysteine through the phenylalanine, the CDR3 covers 15 amino acids. Only the CDR3 DNA stays, 45 bases, in frame from base 1. Receptor amplification or capture employed the immunoSEQ multiplex PCR assay. A mixture of 60 forward primers for TCR Vbeta segments and 13 reverse primers for TCR Jbeta segments was used in the multiplex PCR. A multiplex PCR assay on genomic DNA amplified the CDR3 region of rearranged TCR beta genes. On the Illumina HiSeq System, the amplified TCR beta libraries were sequenced as 87-base-pair reads. The authors processed their data as follows. In a later analysis, 77 million or so unique TCR beta chains were counted across the roughly 670 repertoires, and about 9.9 million of these chains were shared by at least two donors. A nearest-neighbor algorithm error-corrected the raw reads and collapsed the reads into unique sequences, merging closely related sequences to remove PCR and sequencing errors. To assign V, D and J gene segments, CDR3 sequences were aligned to IMGT reference sequences. For a sequence to be retained, a match of at least six nucleotides to both a V gene segment and a J gene segment was required. Rearrangements were called productive when the CDR3 lacked stop codons and stayed in frame with V and J; all others were non-productive. CDR3 was defined by IMGT convention, running from the second conserved V-encoded cysteine to the conserved J-encoded phenylalanine. In an earlier analysis of more than 550 of the donors, sequences lacking an unambiguous match to a single V gene segment were excluded. An earlier analysis of around 600 of the donors classified V segments as functional when productive rearrangements were above 56.7% and as segregating when the standard deviation between donors was above 5%. A statistical classification framework was built for diagnosing cytomegalovirus status from the catalog of TCR beta chain sequences. V and J gene assignment, in a later analysis, came from comparing TCR nucleotide sequences with IMGT/GENE-DB human TR gene sequences. A later analysis assigned CDR3 sequences and most-parsimonious VDJ recombination scenarios with the TCRdist pipeline. In a later analysis, each TCR beta chain was defined by its CDR3 amino acid sequence together with its V-gene family, and reads without a unique V-gene family were excluded. A later analysis removed several hundred highly shared, low-generation-probability nucleotide sequences to deal with suspected cross-contamination and a sequencing artifact. For each public chain, a later analysis derived a clonal expansion index from normalized ranks of inferred template counts within each repertoire. A later analysis computed generation probabilities with a VDJ recombination model fitted to out-of-frame rearrangements, and checked the results against IGoR. Hypergeometric tests were used in a later analysis to score TCR-TCR, TCR-HLA and TCR-CMV co-occurrence, with a repertoire-size bias correction applied to the TCR pairs. A later analysis estimated false discovery rates by permuting HLA or CMV assignments 20 times. In a later analysis, co-occurring TCRs were grouped with DBSCAN, and TCRdist sequence similarity was added when clustering was performed within HLA-allele-positive subsets. Repertoires with fewer than 30,000 or more than 120,000 public chains, plus five repertoires with anomalous nucleotide sharing, were excluded from co-occurrence clustering. TCRdb stores this immuneACCESS table with in-frame sequences only. Part of the clones is absent; in the studies checked, under half of the shortfall reflects unresolved V genes, and no reason is known for the rest. V, J and clone size reflect that table, while D and trimming were determined from the DNA. For this sample there are approximately 75,000 clones; 50% to 80% appear just once. The ten most abundant clones make up roughly 22% of the sample.

The TCR was taken from a man between 35 and 55 years old in good health and CMV-seropositive. This chain joins TRBV6-6 to TRBJ2-2, and 8 bases in between align with TRBD2. The sequenced sample consisted of PBMCs. In nucleotide form, the sequence is TGTGCCAGCAGTTACGTCGGGGGGGCCACCGGGGAGCTGTTTTTT. This sequence encodes CASSYVGGATGELFF.